Here is one TCR beta chain with its context. Per the authors' pipeline: Estimation of nucleated cell counts relied on the amplification of reference gene primers. The repertoire was sequenced with immunoSEQ multiplex PCR; TCRdb's copy has only in-frame clones and lacks some. V and J calls and clone size are as listed in that table; D and trimming were resolved from the DNA. The sample carries roughly 84,000 clones, roughly 75% recorded once. This record belongs to a study of blood T cell repertoires in COVID-19. Whole-study context: Sites across the United States, Italy and Spain contributed samples from acute and convalescent COVID-19. PBMCs, B-cell-depleted T cells, or T cells were the source of the cDNA or gDNA that made up the material.

The CDR3 spans 15 residues. V lost 0 bases and J lost 7, with 11 bases in between. Germline V gives CDR1 SGDLS, CDR2 YYNGEE. The chain recombines TRBV9 with TRBJ1-6; the D is unclear. The receptor was isolated from a woman aged 45 to 65 with acute or convalescent COVID-19. Sequenced material: peripheral blood. CDR3 sequence (DNA): TGTGCCAGCAGCGTAGTGGTGTCCGAGAATTCACCCCTCCACTTT. It codes for CASSVVVSENSPLHF.